Below are 31 T cell receptor beta chains sequenced from a single sample in a study of regulatory T cells in long-lasting Graves disease. Described time point: persistent/refractory GD, antithyroid drugs over 5 years with positive TRAb. The TCR library was made from RNA that had been extracted from PBMCs in TRIzol. With iRepertoire HTBI primers and Arm-PCR of CDR3 regions, TCR beta libraries were built. Via MiXCR, TCRdb re-called the multiplex PCR reads, giving one row per CDR3 protein. This table has roughly 400,000 distinct CDR3 sequences, 21% appearing once. This specimen was peripheral blood mononuclear cells (PBMCs), taken when the disease was refractory, from a patient treated with antithyroid drugs. These TCRs come from a female donor with Graves disease.

The V and J genes are TRBV19 and TRBJ2-3, with TRBD1 matching over 7 bases. After removal of 3 bases from V and 4 bases from J, the junction contained 4 bases not matched to a gene. This CDR3 is 14 amino acids long. Germline lookup yields CDR1 LNHDA and CDR2 SQIVND (reference sequence). The CDR3 is CASSILTGSDTQYF. The CDR3 nucleotides read TGTGCCAGTAGTATCCTGACAGGGTCAGATACGCAGTATTTT.

This clonotype has just a few counts. The genes are TRBV5-4 and TRBJ2-5, with D possibly being TRBD1 or TRBD2 (5 bases each). Germline CDR1 reads SGHNT; CDR2 reads YYREEE (reference sequence). V lost 0 bases and J 2 bases, leaving 11 bases between the germline ends. This CDR3 is built from 15 residues. DNA of the CDR3: TGTGCCAGCAGCTTGGTTGGGACCTCGCAAGAGACCCAGTACTTC. This codes for CASSLVGTSQETQYF.

This clonotype was picked up a small number of times. The J gene is TRBJ2-2, the V gene TRBV5-1; D unresolved. Germline lookup yields CDR1 SGHRS and CDR2 YFSETQ. The V and J ends lost 7 bases and 6 bases respectively, with 13 bases between them. This CDR3 is 13 amino acids long. CDR3 residues: CASEEAQAGELFF. CDR3 DNA: TGCGCCAGCGAGGAAGCCCAGGCCGGGGAGCTGTTTTTT. The whole variable domain, remainder taken from reference TRBV5-1 and TRBJ2-2, is KAGVTQTPRYLIKTRGQQVTLSCSPISGHRSVSWYQQTPGQGLQFLFEYFSETQRNKGNFPGRFSGRQFSNSRSEMNVSTLELGDSALYLCASEEAQAGELFFGEGSRLTVL.

This clonotype was observed a handful of times. V gene TRBV12-3 or TRBV12-4 combines with J gene TRBJ2-3; no clear D gene. Trimming cost V 7 bases and J 4 bases, with 12 bases left between them. The CDR3 loop spans 13 amino acids. In DNA form, the CDR3 reads TGTGCCAGCACCCCTCCCCTAGCAGATACGCAGTATTTT. Translated: CASTPPLADTQYF.

A few counts support this clonotype. The rearrangement joins TRBV28 to TRBJ2-7; no definite D call. This CDR3 is built from 12 residues. With 4 bases removed from V and 4 bases from J, the gap between germline ends came to 8 bases. The germline gives CDR1 MDHEN, CDR2 SYDVKM. The CDR3 is CASSSPLYEQYF. CDR3 bases: TGTGCCAGCAGTTCGCCCTTGTACGAGCAGTACTTC.

The table lists this clonotype with many counts. DNA for the CDR3: TGTGCCAGCAGTGGGGTGAGGAGGGCCTTAAACATTCAGTACTTC. This encodes CASSGVRRALNIQYF. The chain carries TRBV28 and TRBJ2-4; maybe TRBD2 (6 bases). CDR3 size: 15 residues. The germline V gene has CDR1 MDHEN and CDR2 SYDVKM. With 5 bases removed from V and 6 bases from J, the gap between germline ends came to 17 bases.

The V gene is TRBV3-1, the J gene TRBJ2-7, with 14 bases aligning to TRBD2. This CDR3 is 18 amino acids long. The J segment lost 4 bases and the V segment lost 0 bases, leaving 8 bases of the junction unmatched. From germline, CDR1 is LGHDT and CDR2 YNNKEL (reference sequence). CDR3 loop: CASSQDYGTSGSLYEQYF. For the CDR3, the DNA is TGTGCCAGCAGCCAAGATTATGGGACTAGCGGGAGCCTATACGAGCAGTACTTC.

The V call is TRBV6-1, the J call TRBJ2-2; 9 nucleotides align to TRBD2. The V segment lost 6 bases and the J segment 5 bases; nucleotides outside the gene matches: 7. CDR1 is MNHNS, CDR2 SASEGT, per germline. The CDR3 has 15 amino acids. The CDR3 loop is CASSVAGADTGELFF. The CDR3 nucleotides read TGTGCCAGCAGCGTAGCGGGAGCGGATACCGGGGAGCTGTTTTTT.

This clonotype was observed many times. The chain employs TRBV28 and TRBJ1-3; D gene unclear. Germline V gene sequence: CDR1 MDHEN, CDR2 SYDVKM. CDR3 length: 17 residues. V was pared by 3 bases and J by 4 bases, with 19 bases between. CDR3 DNA sequence: TGTGCCAGCAGTTTTATGTTCGGCAGCCCAGGAGGAAACACCATATATTTT. Residues: CASSFMFGSPGGNTIYF.

This clonotype was counted at least ten times. The chain joins TRBV6-1 to TRBJ2-1; 9 bases agree with TRBD1. The CDR3 is made up of 12 amino acids. CDR1 is MNHNS, CDR2 SASEGT, per germline. V was clipped by 9 bases and J by 10 bases; unmatched bases: 7. The CDR3, as DNA: TGTGCCAGTCAACAGGGGGCCGGAGAGCAGTTCTTC. Translation: CASQQGAGEQFF.

The V gene is TRBV7-9, the J gene TRBJ2-4; D is perhaps TRBD1 (5 bases). The DNA end favors TRBJ2-1, so the J call may be wrong. Germline V CDR1 and CDR2: SEHNR, FQNEAQ (reference sequence). The CDR3 loop spans 13 amino acids. CDR3 amino acids: CASSTTAGNEQFF. The CDR3 nucleotides read TGTGCCAGCAGCACCACAGCAGGGAATGAGCAGTTCTTC.

About this clonotype: A far more abundant clone sits one base away, making this likely a read error. This chain links TRBV27 with TRBJ2-7; D is possibly TRBD1 or TRBD2 (5 bases each). Looked up from germline, CDR1 is MNHEY and CDR2 is SMNVEV (reference sequence). Between the trimmed V and J ends, which lost 6 bases and 1 base, there was a span of 13 bases. CDR3 length: 14 amino acids. The CDR3 DNA reads TGTGCCAGCAGCTTGGGACGGCAATCCTACGAGCAGTACTTC. Amino acid sequence: CASSLGRQSYEQYF.

This clonotype has just a few counts. V and J are TRBV30 and TRBJ1-2; TRBD1 might be the D (6 bases). This CDR3 is built from 14 residues. Trimming left V 3 bases short and J 2 bases short, with 13 bases between. The germline V gene encodes CDR1 GTSNPN and CDR2 SVGIG (reference sequence). The CDR3, as DNA: TGTGCCTGGAGATTAACAGGGAGGAACTATGGCTACACCTTC. This translates into CAWRLTGRNYGYTF.

V usage is TRBV6-2 or TRBV6-3 and J usage is TRBJ1-5; possibly TRBD1 for D (6 bases). CDR1 is MNHEY and CDR2 is SVGEGT in the germline V gene. V gave up 6 bases and J gave up 5 bases, with 17 bases separating them. The CDR3 is 15 residues long. The CDR3 bases are TGTGCCAGCAGCCGACTCGACAGGACGGATCAGCCCCAGCATTTT. It translates to CASSRLDRTDQPQHF.

With respect to this clonotype: This sequence may be a read error, since a much larger clone differs from it by one base. The rearrangement links TRBV6-5 to TRBJ2-5; 10 bases map to TRBD1. Germline V gives CDR1 MNHEY, CDR2 SVGAGI. Trimming removed 4 bases from V and 4 bases from J; junction bases left unmatched: 3. The CDR3 is made up of 14 amino acids. CDR3 bases: TGTGCCAGCAGTTCATGGACAGGGGGAGAGACCCAGTACTTC. Protein: CASSSWTGGETQYF.

Many counts were recorded for this clonotype. The chain links TRBV27 to TRBJ1-2; D unresolved. The CDR3 contains 13 residues. V lost 3 bases and J 2 bases, leaving 7 bases between the germline ends. CDR1 MNHEY and CDR2 SMNVEV come from the germline V gene (reference sequence). The chain's CDR3 is CASSFGRNYGYTF. The CDR3, as DNA: TGTGCCAGCAGTTTTGGCCGGAACTATGGCTACACCTTC.

The chain couples TRBV28 to TRBJ1-4; tentatively, D is TRBD1 (6 bases). With 4 bases removed from V and 14 bases from J, the gap between germline ends came to 20 bases. The CDR3 is 14 residues long. Germline CDR1 MDHEN, CDR2 SYDVKM. CDR3 in amino acids: CASSWGGRRLGLFF. Written as DNA, the CDR3 is TGTGCCAGCAGTTGGGGGGGGCGGCGCCTGGGTCTGTTTTTT. Full variable domain (remainder filled in from reference TRBV28 and TRBJ1-4): DVKVTQSSRYLVKRTGEKVFLECVQDMDHENMFWYRQDPGLGLRLIYFSYDVKMKEKGDIPEGYSVSREKKERFSLILESASTNQTSMYLCASSWGGRRLGLFFGSGTQLSVL.

This clonotype was seen many times. This chain joins TRBV20-1 and TRBJ1-3; tentative D call: TRBD1 (6 bases). In germline, CDR1 is DFQATT, CDR2 SNEGSKA (reference sequence). Trimming cost V 1 base and J 4 bases, with 8 bases left between them. The CDR3 is made up of 13 amino acids. The CDR3 loop is CSARGTEGNTIYF. CDR3 coding DNA: TGCAGTGCTAGAGGGACAGAGGGAAACACCATATATTTT.

J is TRBJ2-1 and V is TRBV19; D is perhaps TRBD1 (7 bases). Germline V CDR1 and CDR2: LNHDA, SQIVND (reference sequence). This CDR3 has 15 residues. V dropped 8 bases and J dropped 6 bases, with 20 bases sitting between them. The CDR3 region is CASCAQGEVVNEQFF. DNA for the CDR3: TGTGCCAGTTGTGCCCAGGGGGAGGTGGTCAATGAGCAGTTCTTC.

This clonotype was found many times. The chain has TRBV2 and TRBJ2-5, with a weak D call TRBD1 (5 bases). V gave up 7 bases and J gave up 2 bases, with 11 bases separating them. CDR1 and CDR2 from the germline V gene are SNHLY and FYNNEI. The CDR3 sequence is 13 residues long. In nucleotides, the CDR3 is TGTGCCAGCACTCAGGGCCGGCAAGAGACCCAGTACTTC. Its protein product is CASTQGRQETQYF.

This clonotype has ten or more counts. This rearrangement joins TRBV20-1 to TRBJ2-5, with 12 bases identical to TRBD2. V lost 0 bases, J lost 4 bases, and 6 bases stayed unmatched. This CDR3 spans 16 amino acids. In germline, CDR1 is DFQATT, CDR2 SNEGSKA (reference sequence). CDR3 sequence: CSARDLAGGSRETQYF. DNA for the CDR3: TGCAGTGCTAGAGATCTAGCGGGAGGGTCACGAGAGACCCAGTACTTC.

The J gene is TRBJ1-1, the V gene TRBV19, with a weak D call TRBD1 (5 bases). Trimming left V 9 bases short and J 4 bases short, with 18 bases between. This CDR3 contains 14 residues. Per germline, CDR1 LNHDA and CDR2 SQIVND (reference sequence). The CDR3 region has the DNA TGTGCCAGCACCACCCCAGGGTGGACCACTGAAGCTTTCTTT. It is translated as CASTTPGWTTEAFF.

V usage is TRBV11-1 and J usage is TRBJ1-2; unclear D gene. Germline V gene data show CDR1 as SGHAT and CDR2 as FQDESV (reference sequence). Deletions cut 2 bases from V and 1 base from J, with 17 bases between. CDR3 size: 17 residues. DNA for the CDR3: TGTGCCAGCAGCTTAAATCGGGCCTACCTGAATAACTATGGCTACACCTTC. Protein sequence: CASSLNRAYLNNYGYTF.

This clonotype has a count of ten or more. This chain links TRBV6-1 with TRBJ2-6, with 11 bases matching TRBD2. The ends lost 6 bases at V and 3 bases at J; junction bases unmatched: 10. Germline V gene lookup returns CDR1 MNHNS and CDR2 SASEGT. The CDR3 spans 18 residues. The CDR3 coding sequence is TGTGCCAGCAGCCTAAGTACTAGCGGGAGTTTTGGGGCCAACGTCCTGACTTTC. This translates into CASSLSTSGSFGANVLTF.

The DNA for the CDR3 is TGTGCCAGCAGTTTGTCTAGCCGCACAGATACGCAGTATTTT. It is translated as CASSLSSRTDTQYF. The J gene is TRBJ2-3, the V gene TRBV12-3 or TRBV12-4; tentative D call: TRBD2 (5 bases). V shed 3 bases and J shed 1 base, with 8 bases lying between them. The CDR3 runs 14 residues.

The V gene is TRBV7-2, the J gene TRBJ2-7, with TRBD2 as a possible D gene (6 bases). The CDR3 has 15 amino acids. Germline V gene lookup returns CDR1 SGHTA and CDR2 FQGNSA. The ends were cut back, 6 bases at V and 3 bases at J, with 18 bases in the middle. CDR3 protein: CASSPEGQGFYEQYF. CDR3 sequence (DNA): TGTGCCAGCAGTCCGGAGGGCCAGGGTTTCTACGAGCAGTACTTC.

This clonotype showed up many times. Here the CDR3 reads CASSRTSGSDEQYF. Here the CDR3 DNA reads TGTGCCAGCAGTCGGACTAGCGGGTCTGACGAGCAGTACTTC. J is TRBJ2-7 and V is TRBV28, with 11 bases identical to TRBD2. There are 14 residues in the CDR3. Germline V gene sequence: CDR1 MDHEN, CDR2 SYDVKM. The V gene end was trimmed by 5 bases and the J gene end by 5 bases; junction bases not matched to a gene: 5.

This clonotype has at least ten counts. The chain uses TRBV28 and TRBJ2-7; D is unresolved. Trimming stripped 6 bases from V and 2 bases from J, with 17 bases between. There are 15 residues in the CDR3. CDR1 is MDHEN, CDR2 SYDVKM, per germline. CDR3: CASSSGSIVTYEQYF. For the CDR3, the DNA is TGTGCCAGCAGCTCCGGGTCGATAGTCACCTACGAGCAGTACTTC.

This chain connects TRBV28 to TRBJ2-1; maybe TRBD2 (6 bases). CDR3 size: 13 residues. From germline, CDR1 is MDHEN and CDR2 SYDVKM. V gave up 7 bases and J gave up 3 bases, with 10 bases separating them. CDR3 loop: CASMGRDYNEQFF. CDR3 DNA sequence: TGTGCCAGCATGGGGCGGGACTACAATGAGCAGTTCTTC.

The chain is built from TRBV7-8 and TRBJ2-7; 8 bases fit TRBD1. Unmatched junction bases numbered 7, after V lost 3 bases and J lost 3 bases. From germline, CDR1 is SGHVS and CDR2 FQNEAQ. This CDR3 is 15 amino acids long. The CDR3 DNA is TGTGCCAGCAGCTTCCCGGACAGGGAAGGCTACGAGCAGTACTTC. Its translation: CASSFPDREGYEQYF.

Regarding this clonotype: A read error is possible here, since a much larger clone lies one base away. The rearrangement links TRBV19 to TRBJ2-7, with D possibly TRBD2 on 5 matching bases. CDR1 and CDR2 from the germline V gene are LNHDA and SQIVND (reference sequence). CDR3 length: 16 residues. Trimming removed 6 bases from V and 5 bases from J, with 23 bases in between. CDR3 nucleotide sequence: TGTGCCAGTAGCCAAGAGGGCCTCTGCACCGGCCACGAGCAGTACTTC. This translates into CASSQEGLCTGHEQYF.